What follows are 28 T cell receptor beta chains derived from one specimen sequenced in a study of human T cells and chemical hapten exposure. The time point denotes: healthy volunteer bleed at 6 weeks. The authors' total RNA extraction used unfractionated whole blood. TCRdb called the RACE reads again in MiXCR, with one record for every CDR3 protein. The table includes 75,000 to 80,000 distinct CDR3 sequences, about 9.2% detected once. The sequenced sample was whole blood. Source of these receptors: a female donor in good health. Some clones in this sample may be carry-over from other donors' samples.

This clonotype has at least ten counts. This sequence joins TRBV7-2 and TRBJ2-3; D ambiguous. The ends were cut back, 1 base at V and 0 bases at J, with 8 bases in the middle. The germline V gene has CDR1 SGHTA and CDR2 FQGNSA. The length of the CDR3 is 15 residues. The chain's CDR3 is CASSLVMASTDTQYF. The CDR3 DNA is TGTGCCAGCAGCTTAGTTATGGCTAGCACAGATACGCAGTATTTT.

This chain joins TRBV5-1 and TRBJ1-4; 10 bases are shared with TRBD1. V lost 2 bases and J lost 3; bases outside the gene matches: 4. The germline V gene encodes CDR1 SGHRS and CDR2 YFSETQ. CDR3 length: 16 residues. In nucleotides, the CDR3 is TGCGCCAGCAGCTTAAAGGGGACAGGGGCTAATGAAAAACTGTTTTTT. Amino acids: CASSLKGTGANEKLFF.

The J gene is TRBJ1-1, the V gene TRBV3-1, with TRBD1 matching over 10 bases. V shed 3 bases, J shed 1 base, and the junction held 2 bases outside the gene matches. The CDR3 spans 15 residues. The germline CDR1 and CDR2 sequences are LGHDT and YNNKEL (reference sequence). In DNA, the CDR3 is TGTGCCAGCAGCCATTGGGACAGGGGGAACACTGAAGCTTTCTTT. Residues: CASSHWDRGNTEAFF.

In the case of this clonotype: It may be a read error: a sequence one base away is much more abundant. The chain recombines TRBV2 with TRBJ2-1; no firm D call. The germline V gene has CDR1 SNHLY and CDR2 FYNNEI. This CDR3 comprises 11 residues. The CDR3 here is CVSSGIAEQFF. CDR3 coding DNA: TGTGTCAGCAGTGGTATCGCTGAGCAGTTCTTC.

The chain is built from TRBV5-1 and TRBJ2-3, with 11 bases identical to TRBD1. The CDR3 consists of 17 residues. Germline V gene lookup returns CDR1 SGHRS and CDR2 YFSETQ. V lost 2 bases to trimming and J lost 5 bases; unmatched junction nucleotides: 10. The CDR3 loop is CASSLFWTGGRRDTQYF. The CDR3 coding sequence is TGCGCCAGCAGCTTATTCTGGACAGGGGGCCGGAGAGATACGCAGTATTTT.

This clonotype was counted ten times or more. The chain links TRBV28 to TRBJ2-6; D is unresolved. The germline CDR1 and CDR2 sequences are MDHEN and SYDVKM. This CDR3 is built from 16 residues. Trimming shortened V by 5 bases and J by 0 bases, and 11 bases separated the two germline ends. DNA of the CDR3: TGTGCCAGCAGTCGGGTCCCCCTCTCTGGGGCCAACGTCCTGACTTTC. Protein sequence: CASSRVPLSGANVLTF. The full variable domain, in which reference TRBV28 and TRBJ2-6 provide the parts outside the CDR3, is DVKVTQSSRYLVKRTGEKVFLECVQDMDHENMFWYRQDPGLGLRLIYFSYDVKMKEKGDIPEGYSVSREKKERFSLILESASTNQTSMYLCASSRVPLSGANVLTFGAGSRLTVL.

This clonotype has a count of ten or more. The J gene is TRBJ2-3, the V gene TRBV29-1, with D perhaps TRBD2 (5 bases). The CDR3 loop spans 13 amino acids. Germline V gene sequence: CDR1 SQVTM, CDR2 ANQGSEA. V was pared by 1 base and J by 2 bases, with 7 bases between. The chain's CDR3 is CSVEGENTDTQYF. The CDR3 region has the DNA TGCAGCGTTGAAGGGGAGAACACAGATACGCAGTATTTT.

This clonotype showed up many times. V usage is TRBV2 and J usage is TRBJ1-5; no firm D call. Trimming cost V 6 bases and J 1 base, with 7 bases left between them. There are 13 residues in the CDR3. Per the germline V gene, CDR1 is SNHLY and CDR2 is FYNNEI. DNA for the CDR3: TGTGCCAGCAGGACGGAGAGCAATCAGCCCCAGCATTTT. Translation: CASRTESNQPQHF.

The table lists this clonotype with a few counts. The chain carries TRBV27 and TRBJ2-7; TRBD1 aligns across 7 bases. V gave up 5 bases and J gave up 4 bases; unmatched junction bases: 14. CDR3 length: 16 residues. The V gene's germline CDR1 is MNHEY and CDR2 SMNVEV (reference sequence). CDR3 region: CASSRRATGVLYEQYF. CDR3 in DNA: TGTGCCAGCAGTCGACGAGCCACAGGGGTCCTATACGAGCAGTACTTC.

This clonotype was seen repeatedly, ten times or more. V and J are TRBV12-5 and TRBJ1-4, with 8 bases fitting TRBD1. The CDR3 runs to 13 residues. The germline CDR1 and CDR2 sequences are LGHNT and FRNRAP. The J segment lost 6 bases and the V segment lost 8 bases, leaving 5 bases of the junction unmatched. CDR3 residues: CASRTGLYEKLFF. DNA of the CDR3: TGTGCTAGTCGGACAGGGTTGTATGAAAAACTGTTTTTT. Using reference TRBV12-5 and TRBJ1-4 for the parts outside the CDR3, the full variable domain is DARVTQTPRHKVTEMGQEVTMRCQPILGHNTVFWYRQTMMQGLELLAYFRNRAPLDDSGMPKDRFSAEMPDATLATLKIQPSEPRDSAVYFCASRTGLYEKLFFGSGTQLSVL.

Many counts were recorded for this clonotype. The CDR3 DNA sequence: TGCGCCAGCAGCTTTGACTCCGCTGATGACATTCAGTACTTC. It encodes CASSFDSADDIQYF. The gene calls are TRBV5-1 and TRBJ2-4; no definite D call. Germline CDR1 is SGHRS and CDR2 is YFSETQ. The germline V and J ends were trimmed by 2 bases and 8 bases, with 14 bases remaining between them. There are 14 residues in the CDR3. The complete variable domain, with remaining parts taken from reference TRBV5-1 and TRBJ2-4, reads KAGVTQTPRYLIKTRGQQVTLSCSPISGHRSVSWYQQTPGQGLQFLFEYFSETQRNKGNFPGRFSGRQFSNSRSEMNVSTLELGDSALYLCASSFDSADDIQYFGAGTRLSVL.

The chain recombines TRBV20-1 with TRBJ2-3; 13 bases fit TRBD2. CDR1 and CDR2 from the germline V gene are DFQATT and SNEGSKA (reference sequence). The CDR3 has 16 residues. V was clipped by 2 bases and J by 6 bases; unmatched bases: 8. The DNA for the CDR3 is TGCAGTGCTAGACCGACTAGCGGGGGGTGCCCGGATACGCAGTATTTT. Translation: CSARPTSGGCPDTQYF.

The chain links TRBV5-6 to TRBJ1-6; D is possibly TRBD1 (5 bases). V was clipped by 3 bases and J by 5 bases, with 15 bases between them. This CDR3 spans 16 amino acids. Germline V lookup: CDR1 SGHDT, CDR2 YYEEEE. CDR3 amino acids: CASSWRVGANNSPLHF. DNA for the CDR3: TGTGCCAGCAGCTGGAGGGTAGGGGCCAATAATTCACCCCTCCACTTT.

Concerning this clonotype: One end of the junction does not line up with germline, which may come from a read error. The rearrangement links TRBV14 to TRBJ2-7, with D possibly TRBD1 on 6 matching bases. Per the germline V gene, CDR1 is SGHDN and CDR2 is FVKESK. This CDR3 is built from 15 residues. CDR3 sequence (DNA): TGTGCCAGCAGTCAAGGGGGTTTCTGCCACTACGAGCAGTACTTC. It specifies CASSQGGFCHYEQYF. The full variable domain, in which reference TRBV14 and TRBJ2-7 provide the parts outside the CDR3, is EAGVTQFPSHSVIEKGQTVTLRCDPISGHDNLYWYRRVMGKEIKFLLHFVKESKQDESGMPNNRFLAERTGGTYSTLKVQPAELEDSGVYFCASSQGGFCHYEQYFGPGTRLTVT.

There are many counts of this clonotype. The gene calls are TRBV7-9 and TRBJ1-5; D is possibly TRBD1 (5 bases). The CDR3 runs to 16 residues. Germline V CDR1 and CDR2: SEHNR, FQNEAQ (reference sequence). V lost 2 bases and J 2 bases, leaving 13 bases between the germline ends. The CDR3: CASSLLSQGRNQPQHF. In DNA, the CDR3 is TGTGCCAGCAGCTTATTATCGCAGGGACGCAATCAGCCCCAGCATTTT.

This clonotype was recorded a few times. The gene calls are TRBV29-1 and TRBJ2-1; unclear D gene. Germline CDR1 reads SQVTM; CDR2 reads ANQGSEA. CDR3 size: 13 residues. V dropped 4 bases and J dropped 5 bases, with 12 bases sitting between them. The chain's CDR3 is CSVAPMRHNEQFF. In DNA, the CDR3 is TGCAGCGTTGCGCCGATGAGACACAATGAGCAGTTCTTC.

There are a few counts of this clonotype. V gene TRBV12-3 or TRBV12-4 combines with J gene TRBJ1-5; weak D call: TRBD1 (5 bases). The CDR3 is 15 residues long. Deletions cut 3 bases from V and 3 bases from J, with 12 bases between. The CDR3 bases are TGTGCCAGCAGTTTGAGGGGAGACTACAATCAGCCCCAGCATTTT. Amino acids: CASSLRGDYNQPQHF.

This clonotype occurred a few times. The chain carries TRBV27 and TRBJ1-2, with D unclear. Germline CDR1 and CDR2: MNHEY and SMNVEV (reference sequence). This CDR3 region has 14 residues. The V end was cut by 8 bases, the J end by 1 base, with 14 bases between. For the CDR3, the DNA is TGTGCCAGCTCCCCGCGATTCGATAACTATGGCTACACCTTC. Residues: CASSPRFDNYGYTF.

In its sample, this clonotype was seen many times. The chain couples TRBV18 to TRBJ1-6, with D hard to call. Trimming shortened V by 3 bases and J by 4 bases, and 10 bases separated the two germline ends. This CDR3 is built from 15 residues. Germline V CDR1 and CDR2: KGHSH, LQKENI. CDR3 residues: CASSPYSGYNSPLHF. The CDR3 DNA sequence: TGTGCCAGCTCACCTTACTCAGGTTATAATTCACCCCTCCACTTT.

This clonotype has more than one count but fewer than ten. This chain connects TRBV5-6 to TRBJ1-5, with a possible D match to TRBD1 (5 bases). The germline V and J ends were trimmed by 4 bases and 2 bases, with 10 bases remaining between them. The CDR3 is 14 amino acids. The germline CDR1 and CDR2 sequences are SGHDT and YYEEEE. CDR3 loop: CASSPGLGNQPQHF. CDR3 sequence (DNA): TGTGCCAGCAGCCCGGGACTGGGCAATCAGCCCCAGCATTTT.

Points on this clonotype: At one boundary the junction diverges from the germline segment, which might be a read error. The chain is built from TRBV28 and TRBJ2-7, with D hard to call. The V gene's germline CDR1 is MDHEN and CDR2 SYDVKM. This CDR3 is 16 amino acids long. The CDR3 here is CVSSLGRRDAWGEQYF. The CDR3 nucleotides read TGTGTCAGCAGCCTTGGACGGAGAGACGCTTGGGGCGAGCAGTACTTC.

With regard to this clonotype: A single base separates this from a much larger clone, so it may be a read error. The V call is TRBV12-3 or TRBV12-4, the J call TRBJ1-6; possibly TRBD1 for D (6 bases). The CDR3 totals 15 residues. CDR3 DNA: TGTGCCAGCAGTCCGGGACGGGCAGGGGATTCACCCCTCAACTTT. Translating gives CASSPGRAGDSPLNF.

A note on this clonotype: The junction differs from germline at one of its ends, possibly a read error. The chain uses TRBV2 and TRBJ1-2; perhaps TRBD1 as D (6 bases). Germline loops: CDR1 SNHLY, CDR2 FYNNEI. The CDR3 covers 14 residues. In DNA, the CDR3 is TGTGCCAGCAGGGAAGGGGGGGCTAACTATGGCTACACCTTC. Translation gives CASREGGANYGYTF.

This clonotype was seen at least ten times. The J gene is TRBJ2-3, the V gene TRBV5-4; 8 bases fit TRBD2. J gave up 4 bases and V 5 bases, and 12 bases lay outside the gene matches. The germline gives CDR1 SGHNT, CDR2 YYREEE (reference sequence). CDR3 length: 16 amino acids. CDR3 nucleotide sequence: TGTGCCAGCAGACCCCCGGGGACTAGGTATTCAGATACGCAGTATTTT. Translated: CASRPPGTRYSDTQYF.

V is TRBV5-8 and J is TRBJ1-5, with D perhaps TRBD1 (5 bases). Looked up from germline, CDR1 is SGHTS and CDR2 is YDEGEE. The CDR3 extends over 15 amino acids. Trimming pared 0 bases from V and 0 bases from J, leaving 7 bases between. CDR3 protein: CASSLAGGSNQPQHF. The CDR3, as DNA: TGTGCCAGCAGCTTGGCTGGGGGTAGCAATCAGCCCCAGCATTTT.

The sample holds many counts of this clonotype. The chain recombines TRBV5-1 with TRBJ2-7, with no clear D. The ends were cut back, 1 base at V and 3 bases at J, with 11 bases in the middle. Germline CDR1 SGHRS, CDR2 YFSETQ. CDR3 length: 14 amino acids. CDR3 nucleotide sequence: TGCGCCAGCAGCTTGACACTGGACGGCTACGAGCAGTACTTC. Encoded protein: CASSLTLDGYEQYF.

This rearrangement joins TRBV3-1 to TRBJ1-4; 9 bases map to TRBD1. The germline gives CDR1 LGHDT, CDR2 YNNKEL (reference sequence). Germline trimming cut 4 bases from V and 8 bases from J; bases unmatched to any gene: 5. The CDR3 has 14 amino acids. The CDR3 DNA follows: TGTGCCAGCAGCCTACAGGGGGCCGGGGAAAAACTGTTTTTT. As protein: CASSLQGAGEKLFF.

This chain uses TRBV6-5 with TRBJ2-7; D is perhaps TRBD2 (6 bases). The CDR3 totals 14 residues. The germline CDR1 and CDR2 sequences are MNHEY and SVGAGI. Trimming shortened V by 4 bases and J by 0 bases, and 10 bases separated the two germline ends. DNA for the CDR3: TGTGCCAGCAGTTGGGGACTGTCCTCCTACGAGCAGTACTTC. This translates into CASSWGLSSYEQYF.